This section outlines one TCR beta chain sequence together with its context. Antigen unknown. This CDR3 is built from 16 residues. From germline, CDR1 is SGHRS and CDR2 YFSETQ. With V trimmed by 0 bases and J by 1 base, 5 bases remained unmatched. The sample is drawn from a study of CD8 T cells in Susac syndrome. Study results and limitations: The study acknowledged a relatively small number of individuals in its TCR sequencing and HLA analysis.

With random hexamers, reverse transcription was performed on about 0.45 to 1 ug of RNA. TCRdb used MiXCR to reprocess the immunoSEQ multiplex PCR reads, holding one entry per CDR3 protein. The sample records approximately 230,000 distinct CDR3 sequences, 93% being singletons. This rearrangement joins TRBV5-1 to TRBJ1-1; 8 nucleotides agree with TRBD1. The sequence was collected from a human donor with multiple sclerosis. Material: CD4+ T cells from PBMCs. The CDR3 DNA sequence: TGCGCCAGCAGCTTGGCAGGGGGCAGTGCGAACACTGAAGCTTTCTTT. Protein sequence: CASSLAGGSANTEAFF.